This T cell receptor (beta chain) appears in the sequencing data of a study of graft-versus-host responses after intestinal transplantation. Study-level background: All recipients got anti-thymocyte globulin induction, then tacrolimus and steroids for roughly three years. Regarding the study as a whole: GvH clones turned up in recipient marrow; some had shown up first in ileum or blood. Allograft graft-versus-host to host-versus-graft clonal ratios ran high in patients with graft-donor T cell macrochimerism. HvG clone declines early post-transplant were associated with peak circulating GvH levels.

TCRdb's table, derived via immunoSEQ multiplex PCR, lists solely in-frame clones and lacks some. The sample holds around 84,000 clones, roughly four fifths seen once. As regards this clone: Its target is not known.

The germline V and J ends were trimmed by 3 bases and 0 bases, with 9 bases remaining between them. The CDR3 runs 15 residues. Germline CDR1 is MGHRA and CDR2 is YSYEKL. The sequence was obtained from a human donor who received an intestinal transplant. Sequences were derived from unstimulated CD8+ T cells sorted from spleen or lymph node cells, sampled before intestinal transplant. This chain joins TRBV4-1 and TRBJ1-5; no reliable D call. Here the CDR3 DNA reads TGCGCCAGCAGCCATAGAAGGGTTAGCAATCAGCCCCAGCATTTT. Translating gives CASSHRRVSNQPQHF.